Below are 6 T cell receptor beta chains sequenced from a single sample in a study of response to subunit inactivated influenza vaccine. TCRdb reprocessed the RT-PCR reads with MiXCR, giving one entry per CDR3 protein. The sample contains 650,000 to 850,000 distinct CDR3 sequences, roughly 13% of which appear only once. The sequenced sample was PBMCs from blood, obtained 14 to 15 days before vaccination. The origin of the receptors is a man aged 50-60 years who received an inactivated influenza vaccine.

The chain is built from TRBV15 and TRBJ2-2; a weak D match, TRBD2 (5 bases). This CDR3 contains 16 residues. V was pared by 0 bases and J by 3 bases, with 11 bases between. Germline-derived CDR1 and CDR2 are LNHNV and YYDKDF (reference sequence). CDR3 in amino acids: CATSRDPGSHTGELFF. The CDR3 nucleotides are TGTGCCACCAGCAGAGATCCGGGATCACACACCGGGGAGCTGTTTTTT.

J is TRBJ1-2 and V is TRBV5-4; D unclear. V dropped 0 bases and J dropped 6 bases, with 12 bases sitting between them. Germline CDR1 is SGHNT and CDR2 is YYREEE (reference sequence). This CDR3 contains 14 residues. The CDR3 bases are TGTGCCAGCAGCTTGGATCCCAGGCTCAATGGCTACACCTTC. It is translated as CASSLDPRLNGYTF. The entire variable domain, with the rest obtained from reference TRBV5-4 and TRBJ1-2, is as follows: ETGVTQSPTHLIKTRGQQVTLRCSSQSGHNTVSWYQQALGQGPQFIFQYYREEENGRGNFPPRFSGLQFPNYSSELNVNALELDDSALYLCASSLDPRLNGYTFGSGTRLTVV.

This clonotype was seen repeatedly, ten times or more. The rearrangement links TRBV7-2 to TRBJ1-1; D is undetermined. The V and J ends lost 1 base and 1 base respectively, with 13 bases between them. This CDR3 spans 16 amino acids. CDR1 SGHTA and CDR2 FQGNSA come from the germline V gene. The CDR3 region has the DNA TGTGCCAGCAGCTTAGATGGTTCGCTTCGGAACACTGAAGCTTTCTTT. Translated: CASSLDGSLRNTEAFF.

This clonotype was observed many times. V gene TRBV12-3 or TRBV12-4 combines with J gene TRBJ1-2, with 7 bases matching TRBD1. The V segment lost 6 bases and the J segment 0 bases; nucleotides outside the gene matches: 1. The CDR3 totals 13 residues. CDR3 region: CASRGTANYGYTF. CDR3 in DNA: TGTGCCAGCAGGGGGACAGCTAACTATGGCTACACCTTC.

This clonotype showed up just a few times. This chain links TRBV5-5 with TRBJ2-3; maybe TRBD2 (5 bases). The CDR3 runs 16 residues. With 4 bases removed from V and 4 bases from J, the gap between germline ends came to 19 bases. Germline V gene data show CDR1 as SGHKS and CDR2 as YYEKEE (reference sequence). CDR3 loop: CASSPARTKRADTQYF. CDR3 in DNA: TGTGCCAGCAGCCCTGCGAGGACGAAGAGGGCAGATACGCAGTATTTT.

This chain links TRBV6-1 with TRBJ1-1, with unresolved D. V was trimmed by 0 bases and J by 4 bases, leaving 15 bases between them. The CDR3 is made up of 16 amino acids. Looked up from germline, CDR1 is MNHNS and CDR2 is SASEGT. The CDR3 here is CASSEALGSDGTEAFF. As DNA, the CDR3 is TGTGCCAGCAGTGAAGCCTTAGGGTCGGACGGCACTGAAGCTTTCTTT.